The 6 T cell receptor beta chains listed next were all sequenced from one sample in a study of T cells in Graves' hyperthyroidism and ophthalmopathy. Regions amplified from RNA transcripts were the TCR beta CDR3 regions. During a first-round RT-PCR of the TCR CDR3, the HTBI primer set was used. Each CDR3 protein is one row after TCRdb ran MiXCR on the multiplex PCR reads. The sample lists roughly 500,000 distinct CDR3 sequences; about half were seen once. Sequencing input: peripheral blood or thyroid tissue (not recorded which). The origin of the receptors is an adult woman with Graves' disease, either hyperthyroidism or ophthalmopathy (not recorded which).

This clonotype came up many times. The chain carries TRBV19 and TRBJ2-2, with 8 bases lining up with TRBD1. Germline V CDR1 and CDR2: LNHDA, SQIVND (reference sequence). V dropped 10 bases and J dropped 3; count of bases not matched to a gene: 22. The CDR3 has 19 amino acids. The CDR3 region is CANTTKSRWGTGYTGELFF. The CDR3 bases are TGTGCCAATACCACAAAGAGTCGGTGGGGGACAGGATACACCGGGGAGCTGTTTTTT.

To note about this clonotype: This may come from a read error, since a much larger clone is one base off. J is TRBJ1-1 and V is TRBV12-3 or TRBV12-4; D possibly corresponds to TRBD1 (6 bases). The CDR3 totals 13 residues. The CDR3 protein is CTSSIQGSGEAFF. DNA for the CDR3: TGTACCAGCAGTATCCAGGGGTCCGGTGAAGCTTTCTTT.

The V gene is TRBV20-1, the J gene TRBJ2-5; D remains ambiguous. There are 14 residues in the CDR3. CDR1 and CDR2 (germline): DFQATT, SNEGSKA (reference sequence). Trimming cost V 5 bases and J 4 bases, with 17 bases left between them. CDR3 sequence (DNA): TGCAGTGCTGGTGGAGCCCGAGAGACAGAGACCCAGTACTTC. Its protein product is CSAGGARETETQYF.

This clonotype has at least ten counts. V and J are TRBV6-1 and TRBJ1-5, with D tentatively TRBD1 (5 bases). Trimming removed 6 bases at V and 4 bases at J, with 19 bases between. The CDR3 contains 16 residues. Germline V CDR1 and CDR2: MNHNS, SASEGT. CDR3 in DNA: TGTGCCAGCAGCCCTCCCCTGGGGGTATCAAATCAGCCCCAGCATTTT. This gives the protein CASSPPLGVSNQPQHF.

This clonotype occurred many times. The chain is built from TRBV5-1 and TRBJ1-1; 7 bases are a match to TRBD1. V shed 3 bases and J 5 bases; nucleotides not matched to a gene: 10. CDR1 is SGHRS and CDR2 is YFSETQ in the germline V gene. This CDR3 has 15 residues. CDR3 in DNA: TGCGCCAGCAGCTACCAGCGACAGGGAGGGACTGAAGCTTTCTTT. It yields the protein CASSYQRQGGTEAFF.

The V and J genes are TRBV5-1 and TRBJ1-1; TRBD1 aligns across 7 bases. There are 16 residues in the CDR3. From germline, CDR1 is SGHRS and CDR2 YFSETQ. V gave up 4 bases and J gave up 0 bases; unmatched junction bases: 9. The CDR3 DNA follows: TGCGCCAGCAGCGATGGGACAGATCCCATGAACACTGAAGCTTTCTTT. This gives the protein CASSDGTDPMNTEAFF.